This is a list of T cell receptor beta chains from one sample in a study of cytomegalovirus exposure and HLA in healthy donors. TCRdb's table, derived via immunoSEQ multiplex PCR, lists solely in-frame clones and lacks some. The data contain about 230,000 clones, approximately 85% of them singletons. Sequencing used PBMCs. These receptors all stem from a girl aged 2-10 years in good health and CMV-seronegative. CDR3s include the opening cysteine and the closing phenylalanine or tryptophan. D genes are given only for firm matches. A row's size may be missing; if present it is once, few, many or a size class.

.	TRBV28	.	TRBJ1-1	CASSFRGSEAFF	TGTGCCAGCAGTTTTCGGGGTTCTGAAGCTTTCTTT
TRBD2	TRBV2	.	TRBJ2-5	CASSITSGGYQETQYF	TGTGCCAGCAGTATTACTAGCGGGGGGTACCAAGAGACCCAGTACTTC
.	TRBV5-6	.	TRBJ2-7	CASSLAGTHYEQYF	TGTGCCAGCAGCTTGGCCGGGACACACTACGAGCAGTACTTC
.	TRBV21-1	few	TRBJ2-7	CASSKDQGAGEQYF	TGTGCCAGCAGCAAAGATCAGGGGGCAGGCGAGCAGTACTTC
.	TRBV5-1	.	TRBJ1-1	CASSLGWETEAFF	TGCGCCAGCAGCTTGGGGTGGGAGACTGAAGCTTTCTTT
TRBD1	TRBV11-2	.	TRBJ1-1	CASSARTGLNTEAFF	TGTGCCAGCAGCGCCCGGACAGGTCTGAACACTGAAGCTTTCTTT
TRBD2	TRBV2	once	TRBJ2-7	CASSEEGDYYEQYF	TGTGCCAGCAGTGAAGAAGGGGACTACTACGAGCAGTACTTC
.	TRBV11-2	.	TRBJ2-3	CASSLERRSTDTQYF	TGTGCCAGCAGCTTAGAAAGGAGGTCGACAGATACGCAGTATTTT
.	TRBV6-5	few	TRBJ2-3	CASSWTVADTQYF	TGTGCCAGCAGTTGGACAGTAGCAGATACGCAGTATTTT
TRBD1	TRBV27	.	TRBJ1-1	CASSPTGIGTEAFF	TGTGCCAGCAGCCCGACAGGGATCGGGACTGAAGCTTTCTTT
.	TRBV5-6	.	TRBJ1-1	CASSTDRLMNTEAFF	TGTGCCAGCAGCACTGACAGGCTCATGAACACTGAAGCTTTCTTT
.	TRBV15	few	TRBJ1-4	CATSRDAQNEKLFF	TGTGCCACCAGCAGAGATGCACAGAATGAAAAACTGTTTTTT
.	TRBV15	.	TRBJ1-1	CATSPGYRVGAFF	TGTGCCACCAGCCCAGGGTATCGGGTCGGCGCTTTCTTT
.	TRBV21-1	.	TRBJ1-1	CASSGGFF	TGTGCCAGCAGCGGCGGTTTCTTT
TRBD2	TRBV18	.	TRBJ2-3	CASSPLREADTQYF	TGTGCCAGCTCACCACTTCGGGAGGCAGATACGCAGTATTTT
.	TRBV4-1	.	TRBJ2-1	CASSPGLTNEQFF	TGCGCCAGCAGCCCCGGACTTACCAATGAGCAGTTCTTC
TRBD2	TRBV27	.	TRBJ2-2	CASSLRLADTGELFF	TGTGCCAGCAGTTTACGGCTAGCGGACACCGGGGAGCTGTTTTTT
TRBD2	TRBV5-4	.	TRBJ2-2	CASSYEWTSGTGELFF	TGTGCCAGCAGCTACGAGTGGACTAGTGGGACCGGGGAGCTGTTTTTT
TRBD1	TRBV6-1	.	TRBJ1-2	CASALTGGHGYTF	TGTGCCAGCGCCCTGACAGGGGGCCATGGCTACACCTTC
TRBD1	TRBV6-1	.	TRBJ1-2	CASTIDRGSGYTF	TGTGCCAGCACCATAGACAGGGGGAGCGGCTACACCTTC
TRBD2	TRBV2	once	TRBJ2-1	CASRFWGGDRSVYNEQFF	TGTGCCAGCAGGTTCTGGGGGGGGGATCGATCTGTGTACAATGAGCAGTTCTTC
.	TRBV6-1	.	TRBJ2-4	CASSDGAGTPLRAKNIQYF	TGTGCCAGCAGTGATGGGGCTGGGACACCACTCCGGGCCAAAAACATTCAGTACTTC
.	TRBV5-8	.	TRBJ2-3	CASSLWSRGTDTQYF	TGTGCCAGCAGCTTATGGTCGCGGGGCACAGATACGCAGTATTTT
.	TRBV30	.	TRBJ1-6	CAWRGPRQGIMSPLHF	TGTGCCTGGAGGGGGCCGCGGCAGGGGATTATGTCACCCCTCCACTTT
TRBD2	TRBV6-1	.	TRBJ2-7	CATKLAGVYEQYF	TGTGCCACCAAACTAGCGGGCGTCTACGAGCAGTACTTC
.	TRBV9	.	TRBJ2-7	CASSEGDTISRYEQYF	TGTGCCAGCAGCGAGGGGGACACAATCTCTCGCTACGAGCAGTACTTC
.	TRBV4-1	few	TRBJ2-2	CASSQGSGIGELFF	TGCGCCAGCAGCCAAGGGTCGGGTATCGGGGAGCTGTTTTTT
.	TRBV7-9	.	TRBJ1-2	CASSSDLPGTFYTF	TGTGCCAGCAGCTCAGACTTACCGGGTACCTTTTACACCTTC
TRBD1	TRBV4-1	.	TRBJ1-2	CASSRQGAYGYTF	TGCGCCAGCAGCCGACAGGGGGCCTATGGCTACACCTTC
TRBD1	TRBV6-6	.	TRBJ1-5	CASSYLGQGAQPQHF	TGTGCCAGCAGTTACTTAGGACAGGGGGCACAGCCCCAGCATTTT
.	TRBV9	.	TRBJ2-2	CASSAAIQGPTGELFF	TGTGCCAGCAGCGCGGCGATACAGGGACCGACCGGGGAGCTGTTTTTT
.	TRBV5-6	.	TRBJ1-1	CASRILPGTEAFF	TGTGCCAGCAGGATCCTCCCGGGCACTGAAGCTTTCTTT
.	TRBV2	once	TRBJ2-7	CASSPGRGSTYEQYF	TGTGCCAGCAGCCCTGGACGGGGATCGACCTACGAGCAGTACTTC
TRBD1	TRBV19	few	TRBJ1-5	CASKEQGARARPQHF	TGTGCCAGTAAAGAACAGGGGGCCCGCGCGCGGCCCCAGCATTTT
TRBD1	TRBV25-1	.	TRBJ1-6	CASRPRQGTNSPLHF	TGTGCCAGCAGGCCACGACAGGGAACGAATTCACCCCTCCACTTT
TRBD1	TRBV7-2	.	TRBJ1-1	CASSRGQGASEAFF	TGTGCCAGCAGCCGCGGACAGGGGGCCTCTGAAGCTTTCTTT
TRBD2	TRBV5-1	.	TRBJ2-2	CASSLAGGPNTGELFF	TGCGCCAGCAGCTTGGCGGGGGGGCCGAACACCGGGGAGCTGTTTTTT
.	TRBV9	.	TRBJ1-2	CASSVVGGNYGYTF	TGTGCCAGCAGCGTAGTTGGAGGGAACTATGGCTACACCTTC
TRBD2	TRBV5-1	once	TRBJ2-5	CASSQRTSGGAARETQYF	TGCGCCAGCAGCCAACGGACTAGCGGGGGGGCAGCTAGAGAGACCCAGTACTTC
TRBD2	TRBV10-3	.	TRBJ2-1	CATAAGVTNEQFF	TGTGCCACCGCAGCGGGAGTGACCAATGAGCAGTTCTTC
TRBD2	TRBV5-6	.	TRBJ2-6	CASRWGGRGANVLTF	TGTGCCAGCAGGTGGGGAGGGCGGGGGGCCAACGTCCTGACTTTC
.	TRBV27	.	TRBJ1-3	CASRGGGRTSGNTIYF	TGTGCCAGCAGGGGGGGAGGTAGGACTTCTGGAAACACCATATATTTT
.	TRBV7-7	few	TRBJ2-1	CASSLATNNEQFF	TGTGCCAGCAGCTTAGCGACAAACAATGAGCAGTTCTTC
TRBD1	TRBV5-6	.	TRBJ2-1	CASGGQGGINEQFF	TGTGCCAGCGGGGGACAGGGGGGAATCAATGAGCAGTTCTTC
TRBD2	TRBV5-1	.	TRBJ2-1	CASSLVAGFYNEQFF	TGCGCCAGCAGCTTGGTAGCGGGTTTCTACAATGAGCAGTTCTTC
TRBD2	TRBV7-9	.	TRBJ2-3	CASSYFSGGTDTQYF	TGTGCCAGCAGCTATTTTAGCGGGGGCACAGATACGCAGTATTTT